The 30 T cell receptor beta chains below all came from one sample that was sequenced in a study of blood T cell repertoires in COVID-19. Data came from immunoSEQ multiplex PCR; TCRdb stores just in-frame clones and leaves some out. The table records some 120,000 clones, over 75% of them present only once. The sample consisted of peripheral blood. The receptors stem from a woman in her sixties or seventies with acute or convalescent COVID-19.

The chain uses TRBV27 and TRBJ1-1, with a tentative D call TRBD1 (6 bases). The germline CDR1 and CDR2 sequences are MNHEY and SMNVEV (reference sequence). The germline V and J ends were trimmed by 3 bases and 1 base, with 9 bases remaining between them. The CDR3 loop spans 14 amino acids. This CDR3 reads CASSFTTGNTEAFF. The CDR3 DNA is TGTGCCAGCAGTTTTACGACAGGGAACACTGAAGCTTTCTTT.

This clone occurred a few times. The J gene is TRBJ1-2, the V gene TRBV7-8, with 7 bases that match TRBD1. This CDR3 comprises 15 residues. Germline-derived CDR1 and CDR2 are SGHVS and FQNEAQ. The trim removed 5 bases at V and 7 bases at J, leaving 13 bases unmatched. CDR3 sequence: CASSSLALGQVGYTF. CDR3 bases: TGTGCCAGCAGCAGCTTAGCCTTAGGACAGGTTGGCTACACCTTC.

In its sample, this clone was seen a few times. The J gene is TRBJ1-5, the V gene TRBV7-8; no clear D gene. This CDR3 has 15 residues. Per germline, CDR1 SGHVS and CDR2 FQNEAQ. V lost 5 bases, J lost 4 bases, and 15 bases lay in between. The CDR3 region is CASSPQFPSNQPQHF. CDR3 DNA: TGTGCCAGCAGCCCACAGTTCCCCTCTAATCAGCCCCAGCATTTT.

This chain connects TRBV18 to TRBJ2-3; D is uncertain. Germline assignment: CDR1 KGHSH and CDR2 LQKENI. Trimming took 6 bases from V and 3 from J, leaving 10 bases between them. The CDR3 runs 13 residues. The CDR3 DNA follows: TGTGCCAGCTCGCTCCCCGGGACAGATACGCAGTATTTT. Protein: CASSLPGTDTQYF. Drawing the rest from reference TRBV18 and TRBJ2-3, the complete variable domain is NAGVMQNPRHLVRRRGQEARLRCSPMKGHSHVYWYRQLPEEGLKFMVYLQKENIIDESGMPKERFSAEFPKEGPSILRIQQVVRGDSAAYFCASSLPGTDTQYFGPGTRLTVL.

The chain carries TRBV5-1 and TRBJ1-3, with 7 bases identical to TRBD1. From germline, CDR1 is SGHRS and CDR2 YFSETQ. Germline trimming cut 4 bases from V and 3 bases from J; bases unmatched to any gene: 4. The CDR3 runs to 14 residues. The DNA of the CDR3 is TGCGCCAGCAGCCAACAGGGGTTTGGAAACACCATATATTTT. Its translation: CASSQQGFGNTIYF.

This clone is a singleton in its sample. This chain joins TRBV5-4 and TRBJ2-7, with TRBD2 matching 8 bases. CDR1 is SGHNT, CDR2 YYREEE, per germline (reference sequence). Trimming at V came to 3 bases and at J to 3 bases, leaving 2 bases not matched to a gene. There are 13 residues in the CDR3. CDR3 sequence reads: CASSSGGIYEQYF. In nucleotides, the CDR3 is TGTGCCAGCAGCTCGGGGGGGATCTACGAGCAGTACTTC.

This clone was counted once. The rearrangement joins TRBV27 to TRBJ2-7; TRBD2 aligns across 16 bases. The CDR3 is 15 residues long. Germline V gene lookup returns CDR1 MNHEY and CDR2 SMNVEV (reference sequence). DNA of the CDR3: TGTGCCCTCCAAGGGGGACTAGCGGGAGGGCCTACGGAGAACGTC. Translating it yields CALQGGLAGGPTENV.

This clone was counted once. This chain connects TRBV24-1 to TRBJ2-2, with D unclear. CDR3 size: 14 residues. Trimming took 5 bases from V and 2 from J, leaving 8 bases between them. The germline CDR1 and CDR2 sequences are KGHDR and SFDVKD. CDR3 region: CATSAPRNTGELFF. CDR3 sequence (DNA): TGTGCCACCAGTGCCCCGAGAAACACCGGGGAGCTGTTTTTT.

This clone was recorded a few times. Here the CDR3 reads CASSTGTSRATYEQYF. The CDR3 DNA follows: TGTGCCAGCAGCACCGGAACTAGCCGGGCCACCTACGAGCAGTACTTC. The gene calls are TRBV7-9 and TRBJ2-7; D may be TRBD2 (6 bases). CDR3 length: 16 residues. Deletions cut 5 bases from V and 2 bases from J, with 19 bases between. Germline V lookup: CDR1 SEHNR, CDR2 FQNEAQ (reference sequence).

This clone was seen a handful of times. The chain uses TRBV28 and TRBJ1-2; the D gene is possibly TRBD1 (5 bases). Germline CDR1 is MDHEN and CDR2 is SYDVKM. Trimming stripped 7 bases from V and 1 base from J, with 7 bases between. This CDR3 comprises 12 residues. The CDR3 here is CASTDSNYGYTF. The DNA of the CDR3 is TGTGCCAGCACCGACAGTAACTATGGCTACACCTTC.

The rearrangement links TRBV2 to TRBJ1-6; 9 bases align to TRBD1. The CDR3 has 15 residues. CDR1 and CDR2 from the germline V gene are SNHLY and FYNNEI. Germline trimming cut 5 bases from V and 12 bases from J; bases unmatched to any gene: 11. The CDR3 DNA is TGTGCCAGCAGTCGGGACAGGGCTCGGCGGAGACCCCTCCACTTT. This translates into CASSRDRARRRPLHF.

The chain links TRBV3-1 (or the pseudogene TRBV3-2) to TRBJ2-1; TRBD2 matches 13 bases. V lost 7 bases, J lost 8 bases, and 11 bases stayed unmatched. This CDR3 spans 16 amino acids. Germline CDR1 and CDR2: LGHDT and YNNKEL (reference sequence). The chain's CDR3 is CASTLVGTSGIDEQFF. CDR3 coding DNA: TGTGCCAGCACTTTAGTTGGGACTAGCGGGATCGATGAGCAGTTCTTC.

V is TRBV11-2 and J is TRBJ1-5; 9 positions agree with TRBD1. J was trimmed by 4 bases and V by 4 bases; bases with no gene match: 5. The CDR3 is 15 residues long. The germline gives CDR1 SGHAT, CDR2 FQNNGV. The DNA for the CDR3 is TGTGCCAGCAGCTCCGGACAGGGGAATAATCAGCCCCAGCATTTT. It specifies CASSSGQGNNQPQHF.

The CDR3 reads CASSSCVSDTEAFF. CDR3 in DNA: TGTGCCAGCAGCTCCTGCGTATCGGACACTGAAGCTTTCTTT. The rearrangement joins TRBV7-4 to TRBJ1-1; D gene ambiguous. V lost 4 bases, J lost 3 bases, and 12 bases lay in between. Looked up from germline, CDR1 is SGHVT and CDR2 is SQSDAQ. The CDR3 length is 14 residues.

This clone has more than one count but fewer than ten. This chain links TRBV30 with TRBJ1-6; perhaps TRBD1 as D (5 bases). The V and J ends lost 1 base and 10 bases respectively, with 17 bases between them. Looked up from germline, CDR1 is GTSNPN and CDR2 is SVGIG (reference sequence). The CDR3 has 15 residues. CDR3 sequence: CAWSAKGQGNSPLHF. CDR3 in DNA: TGTGCCTGGAGTGCCAAGGGCCAGGGAAACTCACCCCTCCACTTT.

This clone was counted once. The rearrangement links TRBV6-1 to TRBJ2-1, with 16 bases matching TRBD2. With V trimmed by 2 bases and J by 12 bases, 4 bases remained unmatched. The CDR3 is 15 amino acids. Looked up from germline, CDR1 is MNHNS and CDR2 is SASEGT. The CDR3 DNA reads TGTGCCAGCAGTGAATGGGGACTAGCGGGAGGGGGGCAGTTCTTC. Its protein product is CASSEWGLAGGGQFF.

The chain carries TRBV27 and TRBJ1-2, with D possibly TRBD1 on 5 matching bases. Deletions cut 5 bases from V and 4 bases from J, with 11 bases between. The CDR3 contains 13 residues. Germline CDR1 reads MNHEY; CDR2 reads SMNVEV (reference sequence). The DNA of the CDR3 is TGTGCCAGCAGTCGGACATCGACCTATGGCTACACCTTC. This gives the protein CASSRTSTYGYTF.

The chain combines TRBV28 with TRBJ1-6, with D possibly matching TRBD1 (6 bases). This CDR3 is built from 14 residues. In germline, CDR1 is MDHEN, CDR2 SYDVKM. V was trimmed by 6 bases and J by 11 bases, leaving 17 bases between them. CDR3 in DNA: TGTGCCAGCAGGCCTGGACAGAAAGAGGCACCCCTCCACTTT. This codes for CASRPGQKEAPLHF.

This rearrangement joins TRBV6-5 to TRBJ2-3; 9 bases agree with TRBD2. Losses at the gene ends were 6 bases for V and 4 bases for J; bases not matched to a gene: 5. The CDR3 length is 14 residues. Germline V gives CDR1 MNHEY, CDR2 SVGAGI. The CDR3 DNA follows: TGTGCCAGCAGCGTGCGGGAGGGACCAGATACGCAGTATTTT. Translated, it gives CASSVREGPDTQYF.

The CDR3 DNA reads as TGTGCCAGCAGCTTTCGACAGGGGGAGACCCAGTACTTC. Its protein is CASSFRQGETQYF. The rearrangement links TRBV11-2 to TRBJ2-5; 8 nucleotides line up with TRBD1. The CDR3 has 13 residues. V shed 3 bases, J shed 5 bases, and the junction held 2 bases outside the gene matches. Germline CDR1 and CDR2: SGHAT and FQNNGV. Filled out from reference TRBV11-2 and TRBJ2-5, the complete variable domain reads EAGVAQSPRYKIIEKRQSVAFWCNPISGHATLYWYQQILGQGPKLLIQFQNNGVVDDSQLPKDRFSAERLKGVDSTLKIQPAKLEDSAVYLCASSFRQGETQYFGPGTRLLVL.

The rearrangement joins TRBV28 to TRBJ1-4; a weak D match, TRBD1 (6 bases). Germline loops: CDR1 MDHEN, CDR2 SYDVKM. With 5 bases removed from V and 7 bases from J, the gap between germline ends came to 14 bases. The length of the CDR3 is 14 residues. This chain's CDR3 is CASSITGSLEKLFF. CDR3 nucleotides: TGTGCCAGCAGTATAACAGGGAGTCTTGAAAAACTGTTTTTT.

The V gene is TRBV15, the J gene TRBJ2-2; 9 nucleotides agree with TRBD2. The trim removed 0 bases at V and 5 bases at J, leaving 7 bases unmatched. Germline V gives CDR1 LNHNV, CDR2 YYDKDF (reference sequence). There are 17 residues in the CDR3. The CDR3 DNA is TGTGCCACCAGCAGAGATAAAGCGGGAGGATATACCGGGGAGCTGTTTTTT. Its protein product is CATSRDKAGGYTGELFF.

The table lists this clone with a count of one. The chain uses TRBV13 and TRBJ2-2; the match to TRBD2 covers 9 bases. The CDR3 loop spans 17 amino acids. Losses at the gene ends were 4 bases for V and 4 bases for J; bases not matched to a gene: 10. Germline V gives CDR1 PRHDT, CDR2 FYEKMQ (reference sequence). CDR3 amino acids: CASSSLGTSRPTGELFF. For the CDR3, the DNA is TGTGCCAGCAGCTCCCTGGGGACTAGCCGTCCCACCGGGGAGCTGTTTTTT.

The chain couples TRBV5-1 to TRBJ1-1, with D tentatively TRBD1 (5 bases). This CDR3 region has 14 residues. Germline V gives CDR1 SGHRS, CDR2 YFSETQ. V was shortened by 0 bases and J by 6 bases, with 12 bases between the two germline ends. CDR3 region: CASSLAQAGPEAFF. The CDR3 nucleotides are TGCGCCAGCAGCTTGGCACAGGCGGGGCCTGAAGCTTTCTTT.

V usage is TRBV19 and J usage is TRBJ1-5; unclear D gene. The CDR3 consists of 14 residues. CDR1 is LNHDA, CDR2 SQIVND, per germline (reference sequence). Trimming shortened V by 3 bases and J by 5 bases, and 11 bases separated the two germline ends. The CDR3 is CASSIAVGDQPQHF. In nucleotides, the CDR3 is TGTGCCAGTAGTATCGCCGTCGGGGATCAGCCCCAGCATTTT.

The genes are TRBV7-9 and TRBJ2-7; a possible D gene is TRBD2 (5 bases). CDR3 length: 13 amino acids. Trimming pared 0 bases from V and 2 bases from J, leaving 5 bases between. Germline V gene sequence: CDR1 SEHNR, CDR2 FQNEAQ (reference sequence). This chain's CDR3 is CASSLAGAYEQYV. The DNA for the CDR3 is TGTGCCAGCAGCTTAGCCGGGGCCTACGAGCAGTACGTC.

Only a few counts were recorded for this clone. The chain is built from TRBV5-1 and TRBJ2-3; 8 positions match TRBD2. J gave up 3 bases and V 5 bases, and 11 bases lay outside the gene matches. The CDR3 consists of 16 residues. CDR1 and CDR2 from the germline V gene are SGHRS and YFSETQ. The CDR3 coding sequence is TGCGCCAGCAGTGGGGGAGCGGGAGTGTATACAGATACGCAGTATTTT. Translating it yields CASSGGAGVYTDTQYF.

The sample holds a few counts of this clone. CDR3: CASSLSTVQPQHF. The CDR3 DNA reads TGTGCCAGCAGCTTAAGTACGGTTCAGCCCCAGCATTTT. The chain uses TRBV7-2 and TRBJ1-5; D gene unclear. V was shortened by 2 bases and J by 6 bases, with 8 bases between the two germline ends. The germline gives CDR1 SGHTA, CDR2 FQGNSA. The CDR3 is made up of 13 amino acids.

The V gene is TRBV6-1, the J gene TRBJ2-2; no clear D gene. CDR1 is MNHNS, CDR2 SASEGT, per germline. The CDR3 contains 14 residues. V lost 2 bases and J 7 bases, leaving 11 bases between the germline ends. Written as DNA, the CDR3 is TGTGCCAGCAGTGAAAGGAGTCATGGCGGGGAGCTGTTTTTT. This codes for CASSERSHGGELFF.

This chain connects TRBV3-1 (or the pseudogene TRBV3-2) to TRBJ2-2, with 14 bases matching TRBD2. The CDR3 has 17 amino acids. Germline CDR1 is LGHDT and CDR2 is YNNKEL (reference sequence). The V and J ends lost 4 bases and 6 bases, in that order; junction bases with no gene match: 7. The CDR3 coding sequence is TGTGCCAGCAGCCGACCGGGACTAGCGGGAGTCGCCGGGGAGCTGTTTTTT. This translates into CASSRPGLAGVAGELFF.